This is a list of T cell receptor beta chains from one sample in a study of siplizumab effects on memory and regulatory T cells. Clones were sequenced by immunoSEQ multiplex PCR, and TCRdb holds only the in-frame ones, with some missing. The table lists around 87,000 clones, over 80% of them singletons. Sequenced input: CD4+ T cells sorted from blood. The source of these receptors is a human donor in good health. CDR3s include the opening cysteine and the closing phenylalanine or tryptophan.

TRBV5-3 CARSPSGEGVVDQPQHF
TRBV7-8 CASSKDRGRETQYF
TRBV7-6 CASSLDTSGNTGELFF
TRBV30 CAWCPRTGTAGELFF
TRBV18 CASSSILAGGNYEQYF
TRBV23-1 CASSRWPSGASQFF
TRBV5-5 CASSGPTQETQYF
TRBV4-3 CASSQALGQGARNEQFF
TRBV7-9 CASSLVTDSSGANVLTF
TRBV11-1 CASSWGQSYEQYF
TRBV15 CATSRDRAGYEQYF
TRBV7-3 CASSLGTSGRFGETQYF
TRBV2 CASSRQGGPYEQYF
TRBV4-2 CASSQRLGLAGVETQYF
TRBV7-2 CASSLLWGYQETQYF
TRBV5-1 CASSLAGTIYNEQFF
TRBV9 CASSVAPSGVTGELFF
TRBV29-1 CSVRTVVAFF
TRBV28 CASSSSSDRANSPLHF
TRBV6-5 CASRTFSLTNEKLFF
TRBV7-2 CASSLPYKETQYF
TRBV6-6 CASSYTGFRLYEQYF
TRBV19 CASSMGNQPQHF
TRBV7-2 CASSLVFLPNTEAFF
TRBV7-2 CASSLGGWAVTEAFF
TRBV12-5 CASGQDNYEQYF
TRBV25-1 CASSPLLPGSTGELFF
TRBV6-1 CASSVLTGTTGELFF
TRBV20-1 CSARVEWRQYF
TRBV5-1 CASSSGAGTDTQYF
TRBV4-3 CASSQEGQATNEKLFF
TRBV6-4 CASPTSGRDGELFF
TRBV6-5 CASSRGTDYGYTF
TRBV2 CASSGQYEQYF
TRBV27 CASSLTGLYGYTF
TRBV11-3 CASSLPDSSYEQYF
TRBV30 CAGRQLVRYEQYF
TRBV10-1 CASLTGNEQFF
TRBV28 CASSFSGVSTDTQYF
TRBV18 CASSPQTGKITPLHF
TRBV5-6 CASIRHPTDTQYF
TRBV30 CAWSTEETQYF
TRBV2 CASSEGVGTGNTIYF
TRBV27 CASRWLIAGNRGTGELFF
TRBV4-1 CASSQDRIYGYTF
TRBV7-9 CASSRGPNSPLHF
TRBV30 CAWRDPGRTNEKLFF
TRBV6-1 CASRPRDPSGNTIYF
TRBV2 CASSGYSLDEQFF
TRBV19 CASSIFSGRGDTQYF
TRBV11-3 CASSLGAGGFTDTQYF
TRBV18 CASSQGQNYEQYF
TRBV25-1 CASSEGQGGGYTF
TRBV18 CASSRYGSSTTDTQYF
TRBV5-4 CASRESAASTDTQYF
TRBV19 CASSKLIGQGSDEQFF
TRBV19 CARRQGVHTEAFF
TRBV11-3 CASSPQGTGGSEQYF
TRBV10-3 CAISGIRGTGRETQYF
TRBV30 CAWSAGPITEQFF